A selection of T cell receptor beta chains follows, all from one sample in a study of T cell responses to AZD1222 COVID-19 vaccine. The protocol was immunoSEQ multiplex PCR, while the TCRdb copy is restricted to in-frame clones and leaves out a portion. The sample lists approximately 160,000 clones, about 91% seen once, with more than 3% in the top ten. The starting material was peripheral blood, obtained on day 0 of MenACWY control vaccination. The receptors were sampled from an adult in good health. Each CDR3 is given with its conserved first and last residue. Fields, in order: D gene, clone size, V gene, CDR3 length, J gene, CDR3 protein. The D gene is left open where the match is weak. The size field is filled for only some rows; it gives once, few, many or a size class.

d_gene: -
abundance: -
v_gene: TRBV6-6
len: 14
j_gene: TRBJ1-4
CDR3aa: CASRERATNEKLFF

d_gene: -
abundance: -
v_gene: TRBV19
len: 13
j_gene: TRBJ2-3
CDR3aa: CASSIDGGDTQYF

d_gene: -
abundance: -
v_gene: TRBV15
len: 16
j_gene: TRBJ2-3
CDR3aa: CATSQERGRSTDTQYF

d_gene: -
abundance: -
v_gene: TRBV20-1
len: 11
j_gene: TRBJ1-2
CDR3aa: CSAYVGEGYTF

d_gene: -
abundance: -
v_gene: TRBV30
len: 15
j_gene: TRBJ1-1
CDR3aa: CAWSVLRSGGRGAFF

d_gene: -
abundance: -
v_gene: TRBV7-2
len: 14
j_gene: TRBJ1-2
CDR3aa: CASSPGHDFYGYTF

d_gene: TRBD1
abundance: few
v_gene: TRBV29-1
len: 15
j_gene: TRBJ1-2
CDR3aa: CSVEDLGDRGYGYTF

d_gene: TRBD2
abundance: few
v_gene: TRBV4-2
len: 16
j_gene: TRBJ2-7
CDR3aa: CASSRDTSGVPWEQYF

d_gene: -
abundance: -
v_gene: TRBV10-3
len: 15
j_gene: TRBJ2-2
CDR3aa: CAIRPAITNTGELFF

d_gene: TRBD2
abundance: -
v_gene: TRBV24-1
len: 16
j_gene: TRBJ2-1
CDR3aa: CATSDLIAGDFREQFF

d_gene: TRBD2
abundance: -
v_gene: TRBV7-2
len: 18
j_gene: TRBJ2-3
CDR3aa: CASSLASLAGGLRDTQYF

d_gene: -
abundance: -
v_gene: TRBV19
len: 13
j_gene: TRBJ2-3
CDR3aa: CASSEVSTNTQYF

d_gene: -
abundance: -
v_gene: TRBV4-3
len: 11
j_gene: TRBJ1-2
CDR3aa: CASSQGWGYTF

d_gene: TRBD2
abundance: -
v_gene: TRBV5-1
len: 14
j_gene: TRBJ2-7
CDR3aa: CASSDGDGGTEQYF

d_gene: -
abundance: -
v_gene: TRBV28
len: 16
j_gene: TRBJ2-3
CDR3aa: CASSPYTRGSTDTQYF

d_gene: -
abundance: -
v_gene: TRBV5-1
len: 14
j_gene: TRBJ2-1
CDR3aa: CASYRGSSYNEQFF

d_gene: TRBD2
abundance: few
v_gene: TRBV18
len: 16
j_gene: TRBJ2-4
CDR3aa: CASSPPTSSPRNIQYF

d_gene: TRBD1
abundance: -
v_gene: TRBV4-3
len: 15
j_gene: TRBJ2-1
CDR3aa: CASSPGTGPHNEQFF